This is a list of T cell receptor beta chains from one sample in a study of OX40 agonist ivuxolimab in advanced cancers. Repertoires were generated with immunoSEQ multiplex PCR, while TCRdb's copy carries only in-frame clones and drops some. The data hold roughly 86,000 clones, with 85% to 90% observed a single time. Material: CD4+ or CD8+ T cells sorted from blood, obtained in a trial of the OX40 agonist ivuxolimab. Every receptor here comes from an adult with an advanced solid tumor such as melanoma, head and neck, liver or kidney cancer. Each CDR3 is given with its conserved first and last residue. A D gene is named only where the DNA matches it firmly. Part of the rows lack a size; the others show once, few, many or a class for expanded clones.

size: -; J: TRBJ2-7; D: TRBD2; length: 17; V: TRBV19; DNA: TGTGCCAGTACCCCCTCCATACGCCGGGGGGATTCCTACGAGCAGTACTTC; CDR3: CASTPSIRRGDSYEQYF
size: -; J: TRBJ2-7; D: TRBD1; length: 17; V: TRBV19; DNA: TGTGCCAGTAGTATAGGTCTAACAGGGACAGTCTCCTACGAGCAGTACTTC; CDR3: CASSIGLTGTVSYEQYF
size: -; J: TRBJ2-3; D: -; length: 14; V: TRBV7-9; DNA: TGTGCCAGCAGCTTAACAGGCGACACAGATACGCAGTATTTT; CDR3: CASSLTGDTDTQYF
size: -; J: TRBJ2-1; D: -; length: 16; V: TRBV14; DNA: TGTGCCAGCAGCCAAGATAAGCGACTTGTCAGCAATGAGCAGTTCTTC; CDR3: CASSQDKRLVSNEQFF
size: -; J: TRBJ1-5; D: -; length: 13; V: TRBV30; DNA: TGTGCCTGGAGTCCCCAGGGTAACCAGCCCCAGCATTTT; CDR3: CAWSPQGNQPQHF
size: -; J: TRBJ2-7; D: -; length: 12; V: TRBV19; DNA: TGTGCCAGTAGTACGATCAACTCCGGGCAGTACTTC; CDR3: CASSTINSGQYF
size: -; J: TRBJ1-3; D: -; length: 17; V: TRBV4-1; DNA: TGCGCCAGCAGCCGGGGAGGCATCGCGGTTCTTGGAAACACCATATATTTT; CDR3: CASSRGGIAVLGNTIYF
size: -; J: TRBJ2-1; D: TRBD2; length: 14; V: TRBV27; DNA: TGTGCCAGCAGTCGGCTAGCGGGAGCTCTAGAGCAGTTCTTC; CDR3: CASSRLAGALEQFF
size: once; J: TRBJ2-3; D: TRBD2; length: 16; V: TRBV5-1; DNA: TGCGCCAGCAGCTTGGAACTAGCGGGATCCACAGATACGCAGTATTTT; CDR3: CASSLELAGSTDTQYF
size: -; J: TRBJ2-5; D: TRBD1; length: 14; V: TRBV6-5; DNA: TGTGCCAGCAGCCGAACCGGGACAGAAGAGACCCAGTACTTC; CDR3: CASSRTGTEETQYF
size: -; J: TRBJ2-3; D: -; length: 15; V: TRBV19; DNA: TGTGCCAGTAGCCCCAGTGGGACCAATAAAGATACGCAGTATTTT; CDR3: CASSPSGTNKDTQYF
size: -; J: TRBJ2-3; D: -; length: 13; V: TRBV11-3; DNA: TGTGCCAGCAGCTTAGGAGGGGCAGATACGCAGTATTTT; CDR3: CASSLGGADTQYF
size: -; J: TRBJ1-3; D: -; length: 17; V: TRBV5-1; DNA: TGCGCCAGCAGCTTGAGGGGTCGGGGGCCTTCTGGAAACACCATATATTTT; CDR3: CASSLRGRGPSGNTIYF
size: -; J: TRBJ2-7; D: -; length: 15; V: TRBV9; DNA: TGTGCCAGCAACAAGGTCGGGACGGAGGGTTACGAGCAGTACTTC; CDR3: CASNKVGTEGYEQYF